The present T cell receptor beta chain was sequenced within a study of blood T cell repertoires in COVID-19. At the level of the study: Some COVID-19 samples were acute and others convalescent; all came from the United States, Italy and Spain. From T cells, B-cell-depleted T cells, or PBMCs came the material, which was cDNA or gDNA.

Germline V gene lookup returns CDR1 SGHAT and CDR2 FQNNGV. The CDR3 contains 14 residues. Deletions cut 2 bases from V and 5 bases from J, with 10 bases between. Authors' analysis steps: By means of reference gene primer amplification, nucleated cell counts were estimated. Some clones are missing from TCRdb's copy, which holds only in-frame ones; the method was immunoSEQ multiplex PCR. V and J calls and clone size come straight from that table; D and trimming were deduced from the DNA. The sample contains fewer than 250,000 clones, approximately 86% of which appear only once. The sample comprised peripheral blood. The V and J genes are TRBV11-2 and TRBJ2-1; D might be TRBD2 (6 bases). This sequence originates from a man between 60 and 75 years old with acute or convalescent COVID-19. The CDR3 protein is CASSLFSGHNEQFF. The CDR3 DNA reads TGTGCCAGCAGCTTATTTAGCGGCCACAATGAGCAGTTCTTC.